Shown below are 19 T cell receptor beta chains from a single sample sequenced in a study of technical replicates of blood from a few donors. Some clones are missing from TCRdb's copy, which holds only in-frame ones; the method was immunoSEQ multiplex PCR. The data hold roughly 13,000 clones, with roughly 80% observed a single time. The source material was PBMCs. These receptors were taken from a human donor in good health.

The CDR3 region is CASSGTGDETQYF. The CDR3 nucleotides read TGTGCCAGCAGCGGGACAGGAGACGAGACCCAGTACTTC. The chain is built from TRBV2 and TRBJ2-5; 8 bases line up with TRBD1. The V gene's germline CDR1 is SNHLY and CDR2 FYNNEI. J was trimmed by 5 bases and V by 6 bases; bases with no gene match: 5. The CDR3 runs 13 residues. The full variable domain, in which reference TRBV2 and TRBJ2-5 provide the parts outside the CDR3, is EPEVTQTPSHQVTQMGQEVILRCVPISNHLYFYWYRQILGQKVEFLVSFYNNEISEKSEIFDDQFSVERPDGSNFTLKIRSTKLEDSAMYFCASSGTGDETQYFGPGTRLLVL.

In this sample, this clone turned up once. The CDR3 region is CASSLGGSYEQYF. The CDR3 DNA sequence: TGTGCCAGCTCCCTGGGCGGGAGCTACGAGCAGTACTTC. V is TRBV2 and J is TRBJ2-7, with 7 bases that match TRBD2. Germline CDR1 is SNHLY and CDR2 is FYNNEI. With V trimmed by 8 bases and J by 3 bases, 7 bases remained unmatched. This CDR3 has 13 residues.

The table lists this clone with a few counts. V usage is TRBV27 and J usage is TRBJ1-1; perhaps TRBD1 as D (6 bases). CDR1 is MNHEY, CDR2 SMNVEV, per germline (reference sequence). This CDR3 spans 14 amino acids. V was shortened by 3 bases and J by 5 bases, with 13 bases between the two germline ends. The CDR3 loop is CASSLGGGGTEAFF. CDR3 sequence (DNA): TGTGCCAGCAGTTTGGGGGGAGGGGGGACTGAAGCTTTCTTT.

In its sample, this clone is large. DNA of the CDR3: TGTGCCAGCAGCTTGGGGGACAGGGGATACAATGAGCAGTTCTTC. Its translation: CASSLGDRGYNEQFF. The genes are TRBV5-6 and TRBJ2-1, with 10 positions matching TRBD1. Germline CDR1 SGHDT, CDR2 YYEEEE. V lost 0 bases, J lost 4 bases, and 1 base stayed unmatched. This CDR3 contains 15 residues.

The chain uses TRBV7-9 and TRBJ1-2; 8 bases fit TRBD1. The CDR3 is made up of 16 amino acids. The V and J ends lost 6 bases and 4 bases, in that order; junction bases with no gene match: 13. Per the germline V gene, CDR1 is SEHNR and CDR2 is FQNEAQ (reference sequence). CDR3 DNA sequence: TGTGCCAGCAGTCAACAGGCCGGGACAGGCAGCTATGGCTACACCTTC. This translates into CASSQQAGTGSYGYTF. The full variable domain, completed using reference TRBV7-9 and TRBJ1-2, is DTGVSQNPRHKITKRGQNVTFRCDPISEHNRLYWYRQTLGQGPEFLTYFQNEAQLEKSRLLSDRFSAERPKGSFSTLEIQRTEQGDSAMYLCASSQQAGTGSYGYTFGSGTRLTVV.

This chain links TRBV27 with TRBJ1-1; 8 nucleotides match TRBD1. The CDR3 loop spans 16 amino acids. CDR1 and CDR2 from the germline V gene are MNHEY and SMNVEV (reference sequence). The ends lost 5 bases at V and 3 bases at J; junction bases unmatched: 11. The CDR3 loop is CASSPDRVYMDTEAFF. The CDR3 DNA is TGTGCCAGCAGTCCGGACAGGGTTTATATGGACACTGAAGCTTTCTTT.

This chain links TRBV5-5 with TRBJ2-1, with a possible D match to TRBD2 (10 bases). V lost 0 bases to trimming and J lost 12 bases, with 31 bases between them. Germline CDR1 is SGHKS and CDR2 is YYEKEE (reference sequence). The CDR3 is made up of 19 amino acids. Here the CDR3 DNA reads TGTGCCAGCAGCTTGGACCGGGACAGGGTGGCTAGCGGGAGCGTTGGGCAGTTCTTC. It specifies CASSLDRDRVASGSVGQFF.

This clone was detected only once. V gene TRBV5-1 combines with J gene TRBJ1-1, with a possible D match to TRBD1 (5 bases). Germline V lookup: CDR1 SGHRS, CDR2 YFSETQ. The CDR3 consists of 14 residues. V dropped 3 bases and J dropped 4 bases, with 13 bases sitting between them. DNA for the CDR3: TGCGCCAGCAGCTCCCGGTTGGGGGGCACTGAAGCTTTCTTT. This encodes CASSSRLGGTEAFF. Based on the CDR3 plus reference TRBV5-1 and TRBJ1-1, the full variable domain is KAGVTQTPRYLIKTRGQQVTLSCSPISGHRSVSWYQQTPGQGLQFLFEYFSETQRNKGNFPGRFSGRQFSNSRSEMNVSTLELGDSALYLCASSSRLGGTEAFFGQGTRLTVV.

This chain joins TRBV5-1 and TRBJ2-2; tentative D call: TRBD1 (5 bases). Between the trimmed V and J ends, which lost 5 bases and 0 bases, there was a span of 11 bases. Germline CDR1 SGHRS, CDR2 YFSETQ. The CDR3 loop spans 15 amino acids. DNA of the CDR3: TGCGCCAGCAGTGGGGCGGCCGCGAACACCGGGGAGCTGTTTTTT. Amino acid sequence: CASSGAAANTGELFF.

The J gene is TRBJ1-5, the V gene TRBV7-8; D is possibly TRBD1 (6 bases). Trimming took off 5 bases at V and 0 bases at J, with 11 bases between the two ends. Per the germline V gene, CDR1 is SGHVS and CDR2 is FQNEAQ. CDR3 length: 15 residues. CDR3 sequence: CASSRRQDSNQPQHF. As DNA, the CDR3 is TGTGCCAGCAGCCGAAGACAGGATAGCAATCAGCCCCAGCATTTT.

The chain recombines TRBV5-4 with TRBJ1-2, with D tentatively TRBD1 (5 bases). V shed 1 base and J shed 4 bases, with 8 bases lying between them. Looked up from germline, CDR1 is SGHNT and CDR2 is YYREEE (reference sequence). This CDR3 contains 13 residues. CDR3 bases: TGTGCCAGCAGCTTGTCAGGGCCCTATGGCTACACCTTC. Encoded protein: CASSLSGPYGYTF. The full variable domain, rest sourced from reference TRBV5-4 and TRBJ1-2, is ETGVTQSPTHLIKTRGQQVTLRCSSQSGHNTVSWYQQALGQGPQFIFQYYREEENGRGNFPPRFSGLQFPNYSSELNVNALELDDSALYLCASSLSGPYGYTFGSGTRLTVV.

This clone appeared once. This rearrangement joins TRBV9 to TRBJ2-7, with TRBD2 matching over 9 bases. Germline loops: CDR1 SGDLS, CDR2 YYNGEE. The CDR3 is 16 amino acids. V gave up 0 bases and J gave up 2 bases; unmatched junction bases: 6. The CDR3 spells CASSVVLAGGPYEQYF. DNA for the CDR3: TGTGCCAGCAGCGTAGTTTTGGCGGGAGGGCCCTACGAGCAGTACTTC.

This sequence joins TRBV5-6 and TRBJ2-7; 9 positions agree with TRBD1. Germline CDR1 SGHDT, CDR2 YYEEEE. CDR3 length equals 16 residues. The trim removed 3 bases at V and 5 bases at J, leaving 12 bases unmatched. CDR3 in amino acids: CASSSLVGTGSDEQYF. The CDR3 DNA sequence: TGTGCCAGCAGCTCTCTTGTTGGGACAGGGTCGGACGAGCAGTACTTC.

This clone was recorded a few times. This sequence joins TRBV7-2 and TRBJ1-5; D possibly corresponds to TRBD1 (5 bases). CDR3 length: 13 residues. From germline, CDR1 is SGHTA and CDR2 FQGNSA. Trimming shortened V by 1 base and J by 6 bases, and 7 bases separated the two germline ends. As DNA, the CDR3 is TGTGCCAGCAGCTTAGAGGGGCTTCAGCCCCAGCATTTT. Protein product: CASSLEGLQPQHF.

The rearrangement joins TRBV28 to TRBJ2-1, with 9 bases aligning to TRBD2. The germline gives CDR1 MDHEN, CDR2 SYDVKM. This CDR3 region has 15 residues. The J segment lost 8 bases and the V segment lost 7 bases, leaving 12 bases of the junction unmatched. Written as DNA, the CDR3 is TGTGCCAGCACACCGTCGGCGGGAGGGGGCGATGAGCAGTTCTTC. Translation gives CASTPSAGGGDEQFF.

The chain uses TRBV19 and TRBJ1-5; TRBD1 aligns across 10 bases. V was pared by 5 bases and J by 0 bases, with 1 base of the junction left unmatched. The CDR3 spans 15 residues. Per the germline V gene, CDR1 is LNHDA and CDR2 is SQIVND (reference sequence). The CDR3 is CASSDRGLSNQPQHF. In DNA, the CDR3 is TGTGCCAGTAGTGACAGGGGGCTTAGCAATCAGCCCCAGCATTTT.

This chain joins TRBV5-5 and TRBJ1-1; 7 bases match TRBD1. Germline lookup yields CDR1 SGHKS and CDR2 YYEKEE (reference sequence). Trimming at V came to 0 bases and at J to 4 bases, leaving 3 bases not matched to a gene. The CDR3 is 14 residues long. The CDR3 is CASSLEGQITEAFF. Written as DNA, the CDR3 is TGTGCCAGCAGCTTGGAGGGACAGATCACTGAAGCTTTCTTT.

V is TRBV29-1 and J is TRBJ1-2, with TRBD1 matching over 10 bases. Looked up from germline, CDR1 is SQVTM and CDR2 is ANQGSEA. The CDR3 has 14 amino acids. J was trimmed by 3 bases and V by 1 base; bases with no gene match: 2. The CDR3 sequence: CSVEGGQGHYGYTF. The CDR3 DNA reads TGCAGCGTTGAAGGGGGACAGGGGCACTATGGCTACACCTTC.

This rearrangement joins TRBV7-3 to TRBJ1-2; a possible D gene is TRBD1 (6 bases). The V end lost 2 bases, the J end lost 4 bases, and 11 bases lay between the germline ends. The CDR3 length is 14 residues. Germline lookup yields CDR1 SGHTA and CDR2 FQGTGA. Written as DNA, the CDR3 is TGTGCCAGCAGCTTAGGGGGCGCTGGCTATGGCTACACCTTC. Encoded protein: CASSLGGAGYGYTF.